This T cell receptor (beta chain) was obtained from a study of T cell changes during pregnancy in multiple sclerosis. Germline V lookup: CDR1 MNHNS, CDR2 SASEGT. The CDR3 is made up of 13 amino acids. V lost 6 bases, J lost 4 bases, and 12 bases lay in between. Sequencing used immunoSEQ multiplex PCR; TCRdb keeps in-frame clones, though not all of them. The table has 50,000 or so clones, approximately 94% seen once. The chain has TRBV6-1 and TRBJ1-2; tentatively, D is TRBD1 (6 bases). The sequence was collected from a female donor with multiple sclerosis, enrolled in a pregnancy study. Here the sequenced sample was CD4+ T cells from peripheral blood mononuclear cells, taken in the second trimester of pregnancy. In nucleotides, the CDR3 is TGTGCCAGCAGCGGACAGACCTCCTATGGCTACACCTTC. It codes for CASSGQTSYGYTF.